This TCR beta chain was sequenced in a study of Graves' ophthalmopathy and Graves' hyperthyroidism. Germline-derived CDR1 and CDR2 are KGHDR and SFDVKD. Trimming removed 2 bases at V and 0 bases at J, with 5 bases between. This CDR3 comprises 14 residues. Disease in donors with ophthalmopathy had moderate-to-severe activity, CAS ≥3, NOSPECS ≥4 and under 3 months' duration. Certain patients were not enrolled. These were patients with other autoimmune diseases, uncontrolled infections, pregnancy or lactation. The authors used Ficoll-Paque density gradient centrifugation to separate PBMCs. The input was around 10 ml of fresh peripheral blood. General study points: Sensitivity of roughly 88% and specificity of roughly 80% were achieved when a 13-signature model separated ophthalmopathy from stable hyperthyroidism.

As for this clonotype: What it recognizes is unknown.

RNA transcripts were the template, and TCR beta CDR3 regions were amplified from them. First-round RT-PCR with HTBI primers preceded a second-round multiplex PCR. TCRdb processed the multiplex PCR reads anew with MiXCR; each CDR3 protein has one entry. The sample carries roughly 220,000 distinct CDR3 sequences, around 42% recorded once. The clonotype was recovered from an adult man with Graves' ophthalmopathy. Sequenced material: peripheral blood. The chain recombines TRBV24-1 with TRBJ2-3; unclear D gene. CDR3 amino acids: CATSDSYSTDTQYF. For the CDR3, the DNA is TGTGCCACCAGTGATTCTTACAGCACAGATACGCAGTATTTT.